The 23 T cell receptor beta chains below all came from one sample that was sequenced in a study of shared clonotypes between healthy human individuals. Repertoires were generated with immunoSEQ multiplex PCR, while TCRdb's copy carries only in-frame clones and drops some. The sample shows some 2,100,000 clones, approximately 94% of them seen only once. The sequencing input was naive CD4+ T cells sorted from blood. Regarding subset: CD45RA+ positively selected. The receptors come from a man younger than 35 in good health.

The chain employs TRBV5-1 and TRBJ2-5, with 10 nucleotides matching TRBD2. The germline V gene encodes CDR1 SGHRS and CDR2 YFSETQ. The CDR3 totals 17 residues. V lost 5 bases to trimming and J lost 4 bases; unmatched junction nucleotides: 14. The CDR3, as DNA: TGCGCCAGCAGTAAGATGCCTAGCGGGGGTCAAGGAGAGACCCAGTACTTC. Its protein is CASSKMPSGGQGETQYF. The variable domain in full, completed from reference TRBV5-1 and TRBJ2-5, reads KAGVTQTPRYLIKTRGQQVTLSCSPISGHRSVSWYQQTPGQGLQFLFEYFSETQRNKGNFPGRFSGRQFSNSRSEMNVSTLELGDSALYLCASSKMPSGGQGETQYFGPGTRLLVL.

This rearrangement joins TRBV5-4 to TRBJ2-7; 7 nucleotides agree with TRBD1. This CDR3 is built from 15 residues. CDR1 and CDR2 (germline): SGHNT, YYREEE (reference sequence). V was clipped by 0 bases and J by 3 bases; unmatched bases: 6. The CDR3 protein is CASSLEGTDLYEQYF. The DNA of the CDR3 is TGTGCCAGCAGCTTGGAAGGGACAGATCTCTACGAGCAGTACTTC.

The chain joins TRBV5-4 to TRBJ2-3; 8 positions agree with TRBD1. After removal of 4 bases from V and 3 bases from J, the junction contained 7 bases not matched to a gene. The CDR3 is 15 residues long. Looked up from germline, CDR1 is SGHNT and CDR2 is YYREEE (reference sequence). As DNA, the CDR3 is TGTGCCAGCAGCAGTACAGGGGGAACTACAGATACGCAGTATTTT. Translation: CASSSTGGTTDTQYF.

A note on this clone: Within the sample, other DNA sequences also encode this same CDR3. V is TRBV5-1 and J is TRBJ1-4; D gene unclear. The CDR3 spans 14 residues. V dropped 0 bases and J dropped 5 bases, with 8 bases sitting between them. CDR1 is SGHRS, CDR2 YFSETQ, per germline. The CDR3 reads CASSLGGQNEKLFF. The CDR3 DNA reads TGCGCCAGCAGCTTGGGGGGTCAGAATGAAAAACTGTTTTTT.

The rearrangement links TRBV7-6 to TRBJ2-2; D remains unclear. This CDR3 is built from 17 residues. From germline, CDR1 is SGHVS and CDR2 FNYEAQ. V was pared by 5 bases and J by 1 base, with 17 bases between. Written as DNA, the CDR3 is TGTGCCAGCAGCCCTTCATGGGTACGGATGAACACCGGGGAGCTGTTTTTT. Its translation: CASSPSWVRMNTGELFF.

The V call is TRBV6-5, the J call TRBJ1-2; D perhaps matches TRBD1 (5 bases). Germline V gene data show CDR1 as MNHEY and CDR2 as SVGAGI. Trimming removed 7 bases from V and 8 bases from J, with 17 bases in between. CDR3 length equals 13 residues. In DNA, the CDR3 is TGTGCCAGCAAACCTACCCGGGACGGAGGCTACACCTTC. It is translated as CASKPTRDGGYTF.

This clone was found once. Different DNA sequences within this sample yield the same CDR3. The chain employs TRBV6-6 and TRBJ2-7; TRBD1 agrees at 8 bases. The CDR3 extends over 15 amino acids. The V and J ends lost 2 bases and 3 bases, in that order; junction bases with no gene match: 6. Germline CDR1 and CDR2: MNHNY and SVGAGI (reference sequence). This chain's CDR3 is CASSYGTGGGYEQYF. CDR3 in DNA: TGTGCCAGCAGTTACGGGACAGGTGGAGGCTACGAGCAGTACTTC.

The rearrangement uses TRBV7-8 and TRBJ2-1, with 7 bases aligning to TRBD2. Germline assignment: CDR1 SGHVS and CDR2 FQNEAQ. The CDR3 runs to 16 residues. The trim removed 2 bases at V and 5 bases at J, leaving 9 bases unmatched. This CDR3 reads CASSLFGGSTHNEQFF. The CDR3 DNA follows: TGTGCCAGCAGCTTATTCGGCGGGAGTACCCACAATGAGCAGTTCTTC.

This clone was picked up one time. The same CDR3 can be traced to other DNA sequences in this sample. CDR3 protein: CSVGTSGSYEQYF. CDR3 DNA sequence: TGCAGCGTCGGGACTAGCGGGAGCTACGAGCAGTACTTC. The chain recombines TRBV29-1 with TRBJ2-7, with 14 bases matching TRBD2. With 6 bases clipped from V and 3 bases from J, the junction kept 1 base outside the gene matches. From germline, CDR1 is SQVTM and CDR2 ANQGSEA. The CDR3 consists of 13 residues.

The chain recombines TRBV27 with TRBJ2-7, with 15 bases that match TRBD2. Losses at the gene ends were 5 bases for V and 9 bases for J; bases not matched to a gene: 8. The CDR3 has 15 amino acids. CDR1 and CDR2 from the germline V gene are MNHEY and SMNVEV (reference sequence). CDR3 sequence: CASSVGLAGGPPQYF. CDR3 nucleotides: TGTGCCAGCAGTGTCGGACTAGCGGGGGGGCCCCCGCAGTACTTC.

About this clone itself: Different DNA sequences within this sample yield the same CDR3. The chain links TRBV11-2 to TRBJ2-5; D may be TRBD2 (5 bases). The CDR3 is 17 residues long. CDR1 and CDR2 from the germline V gene are SGHAT and FQNNGV. V shed 6 bases and J shed 1 base, with 21 bases lying between them. CDR3 region: CASSPRRSGALQETQYF. The CDR3 DNA reads TGTGCCAGCAGTCCCAGGAGAAGCGGAGCCCTCCAAGAGACCCAGTACTTC.

The chain links TRBV28 to TRBJ2-5, with TRBD1 identical over 9 bases. V lost 6 bases to trimming and J lost 5 bases; unmatched junction nucleotides: 10. Germline V gives CDR1 MDHEN, CDR2 SYDVKM. CDR3 length equals 15 residues. CDR3 nucleotide sequence: TGTGCCAGCAGGTCCCCACAGGGGGCGTGGGAGACCCAGTACTTC. It yields the protein CASRSPQGAWETQYF. The full variable domain, completed using reference TRBV28 and TRBJ2-5, is DVKVTQSSRYLVKRTGEKVFLECVQDMDHENMFWYRQDPGLGLRLIYFSYDVKMKEKGDIPEGYSVSREKKERFSLILESASTNQTSMYLCASRSPQGAWETQYFGPGTRLLVL.

The table lists this clone with a count of one. The chain links TRBV18 to TRBJ1-3, with D possibly matching TRBD1 (5 bases). Germline V gene lookup returns CDR1 KGHSH and CDR2 LQKENI. Trimming removed 2 bases at V and 14 bases at J, with 10 bases between. The CDR3 covers 11 residues. The CDR3 DNA sequence: TGTGCCAGCTCACCAGGCGGGGCCCTATATTTT. Protein product: CASSPGGALYF.

The CDR3 nucleotides are TGTGCCTGGAGTGACCCAACTAGCGGGGGGGTATACAATGAGCAGTTCTTC. Translation gives CAWSDPTSGGVYNEQFF. This chain connects TRBV30 to TRBJ2-1; TRBD2 matches 13 bases. The CDR3 runs 17 residues. The V and J ends lost 1 base and 4 bases, in that order; junction bases with no gene match: 7. Germline V CDR1 and CDR2: GTSNPN, SVGIG (reference sequence). Full variable domain (remainder filled in from reference TRBV30 and TRBJ2-1): SQTIHQWPATLVQPVGSPLSLECTVEGTSNPNLYWYRQAAGRGLQLLFYSVGIGQISSEVPQNLSASRPQDRQFILSSKKLLLSDSGFYLCAWSDPTSGGVYNEQFFGPGTRLTVL.

The CDR3 protein is CASSLLTGYEQYF. In nucleotides, the CDR3 is TGTGCCAGCAGTCTTTTGACGGGCTACGAGCAGTACTTC. The chain employs TRBV6-6 and TRBJ2-7; D not resolved. Germline V gene sequence: CDR1 MNHNY, CDR2 SVGAGI (reference sequence). V lost 5 bases and J lost 3, with 11 bases in between. The CDR3 is made up of 13 amino acids.

The rearrangement uses TRBV2 and TRBJ1-1; D not resolved. V dropped 7 bases and J dropped 4 bases, with 31 bases sitting between them. The CDR3 is 19 amino acids. Germline V gene sequence: CDR1 SNHLY, CDR2 FYNNEI. The CDR3, as DNA: TGTGCCAGCATCCCGAAGTTGGGAGCAGGCAACAGCGGGCCCACTGAAGCTTTCTTT. This codes for CASIPKLGAGNSGPTEAFF.

V is TRBV5-4 and J is TRBJ2-1, with 7 bases fitting TRBD2. Looked up from germline, CDR1 is SGHNT and CDR2 is YYREEE (reference sequence). Trimming took 4 bases from V and 5 from J; bases not matched to a gene: 12. This CDR3 spans 16 amino acids. The CDR3 nucleotides are TGTGCCAGCAGCCCCTCCCAGGCTAGCGGTCACAATGAGCAGTTCTTC. This codes for CASSPSQASGHNEQFF.

A word on this clone: The sample carries other DNA sequences with the same CDR3. V gene TRBV20-1 combines with J gene TRBJ1-4, with unresolved D. The ends were cut back, 1 base at V and 8 bases at J, with 5 bases in the middle. CDR1 is DFQATT and CDR2 is SNEGSKA in the germline V gene (reference sequence). CDR3 length: 11 amino acids. As DNA, the CDR3 is TGCAGTGCTAGAGCAGGCGAAAAACTGTTTTTT. It translates to CSARAGEKLFF.

This chain links TRBV7-9 with TRBJ1-2; D is unclear. CDR1 SEHNR and CDR2 FQNEAQ come from the germline V gene (reference sequence). The length of the CDR3 is 12 residues. V dropped 6 bases and J dropped 8 bases, with 13 bases sitting between them. CDR3 residues: CASRRPGMGYTF. The CDR3 DNA follows: TGTGCCAGCAGGAGACCGGGTATGGGCTACACCTTC.

This clone has a single count. The genes are TRBV27 and TRBJ1-3, with 7 bases fitting TRBD1. The CDR3 runs to 16 residues. J lost 0 bases, V lost 6 bases, and 8 bases had no gene match. Germline loops: CDR1 MNHEY, CDR2 SMNVEV (reference sequence). The CDR3 bases are TGTGCCAGCAGGCCGGGACAGCCATCCTCTGGAAACACCATATATTTT. Residues: CASRPGQPSSGNTIYF.

The chain employs TRBV5-8 and TRBJ1-5, with 8 bases identical to TRBD1. Unmatched junction bases numbered 6, after V lost 4 bases and J lost 6 bases. The length of the CDR3 is 14 residues. CDR1 and CDR2 from the germline V gene are SGHTS and YDEGEE. Here the CDR3 DNA reads TGTGCCAGCAGCGGAGCAGGGGGCTCTCAGCCCCAGCATTTT. It yields the protein CASSGAGGSQPQHF.

This chain uses TRBV5-4 with TRBJ2-7; 8 nucleotides agree with TRBD2. The germline V gene encodes CDR1 SGHNT and CDR2 YYREEE (reference sequence). The CDR3 has 12 residues. V trimming: 5 bases; J trimming: 6 bases; junction bases outside the gene matches: 4. CDR3 region: CASSLAGREQYF. The CDR3 nucleotides read TGTGCCAGCAGTTTAGCGGGGCGCGAGCAGTACTTC.

This sequence joins TRBV29-1 and TRBJ2-1; D is possibly TRBD2 (6 bases). This CDR3 region has 15 residues. Trimming removed 1 base at V and 4 bases at J, with 14 bases between. Per the germline V gene, CDR1 is SQVTM and CDR2 is ANQGSEA. The CDR3 DNA sequence: TGCAGCGTTGAAGGGAGGGCTTTCGAATACAATGAGCAGTTCTTC. Its translation is CSVEGRAFEYNEQFF.